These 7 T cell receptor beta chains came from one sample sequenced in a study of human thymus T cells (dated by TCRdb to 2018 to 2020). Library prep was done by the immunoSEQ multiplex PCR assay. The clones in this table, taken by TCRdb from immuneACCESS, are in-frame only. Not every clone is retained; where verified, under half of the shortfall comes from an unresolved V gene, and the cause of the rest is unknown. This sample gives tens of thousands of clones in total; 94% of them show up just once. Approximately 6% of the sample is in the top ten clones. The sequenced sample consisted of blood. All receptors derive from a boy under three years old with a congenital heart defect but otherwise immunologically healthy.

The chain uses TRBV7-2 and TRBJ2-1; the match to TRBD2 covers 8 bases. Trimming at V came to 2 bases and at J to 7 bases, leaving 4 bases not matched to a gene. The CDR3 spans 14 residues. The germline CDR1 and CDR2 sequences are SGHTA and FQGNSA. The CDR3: CASSLWRGVNEQFF. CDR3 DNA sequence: TGTGCCAGCAGCTTATGGCGGGGGGTTAATGAGCAGTTCTTC.

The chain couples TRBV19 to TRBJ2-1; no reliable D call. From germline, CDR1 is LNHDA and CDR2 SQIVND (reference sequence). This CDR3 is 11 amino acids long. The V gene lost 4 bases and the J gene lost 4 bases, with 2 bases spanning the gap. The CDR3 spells CASSKYNEQFF. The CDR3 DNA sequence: TGTGCCAGTAGTAAATACAATGAGCAGTTCTTC.

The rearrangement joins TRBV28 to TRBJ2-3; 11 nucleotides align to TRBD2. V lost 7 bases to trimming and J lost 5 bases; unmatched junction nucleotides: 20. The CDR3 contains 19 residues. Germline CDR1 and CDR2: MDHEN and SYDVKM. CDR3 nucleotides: TGTGCCAGCACCGACGACAGGGTGGCTAGCGGGGGGTCGAGAGATACGCAGTATTTT. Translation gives CASTDDRVASGGSRDTQYF.

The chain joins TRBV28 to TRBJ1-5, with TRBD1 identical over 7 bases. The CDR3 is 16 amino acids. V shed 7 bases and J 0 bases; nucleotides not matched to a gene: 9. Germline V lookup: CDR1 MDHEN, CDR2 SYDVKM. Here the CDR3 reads CASTQGGLHSNQPQHF. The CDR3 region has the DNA TGTGCCAGCACCCAGGGGGGCCTCCATAGCAATCAGCCCCAGCATTTT.

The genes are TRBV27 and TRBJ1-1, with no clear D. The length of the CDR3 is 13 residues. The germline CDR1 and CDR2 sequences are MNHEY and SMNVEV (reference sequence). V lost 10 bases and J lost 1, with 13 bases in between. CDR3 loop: CATYRTGNTEAFF. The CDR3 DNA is TGTGCCACCTATAGGACGGGGAACACTGAAGCTTTCTTT.

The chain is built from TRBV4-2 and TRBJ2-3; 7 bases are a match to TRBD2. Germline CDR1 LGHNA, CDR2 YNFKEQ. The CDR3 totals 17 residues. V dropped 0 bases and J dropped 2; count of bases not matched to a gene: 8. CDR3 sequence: CASSQDPGQRDTDTQYF. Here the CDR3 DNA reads TGTGCCAGCAGCCAAGATCCGGGCCAGCGGGACACAGATACGCAGTATTTT.

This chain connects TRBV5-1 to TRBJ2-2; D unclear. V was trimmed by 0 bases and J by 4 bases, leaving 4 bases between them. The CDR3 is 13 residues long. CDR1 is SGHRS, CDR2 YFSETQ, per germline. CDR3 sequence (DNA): TGCGCCAGCAGCTTGGAGGGCACCGGGGAGCTGTTTTTT. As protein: CASSLEGTGELFF.